The 3 T cell receptor beta chains presented below share a single source sample, sequenced in a study of vaccination and CD4 T cells after COVID-19. Scientists ran DNA taken from cultured CD4+ T cells through the Oncomine TCR Beta short-read assay for sequencing. TCRdb reanalysed the PCR reads using MiXCR and keeps one entry per CDR3 protein. Altogether tens of thousands of distinct CDR3 sequences are present, around 54% being singletons, with the ten largest covering 2.5% to 3%. Their antigen targets remain unknown. As for treatment: 10-day PBMC culture with coronavirus spike peptide pools or control peptides (ViraFEST assay). Sequencing used CD4+ T cells from blood, cultured in vitro. The receptors come from a human donor who had recovered from COVID-19.

V usage is TRBV7-9 and J usage is TRBJ2-5; 10 bases map to TRBD2. Germline assignment: CDR1 SEHNR and CDR2 FQNEAQ (reference sequence). The CDR3 runs to 15 residues. The trim removed 8 bases at V and 2 bases at J, leaving 8 bases unmatched. CDR3 coding DNA: TGTGCCAGCGACCGGGCTAGCGGGGGACAAGAGACCCAGTACTTC. Residues: CASDRASGGQETQYF.

The rearrangement joins TRBV6-2 or TRBV6-3 to TRBJ2-7; no firm D call. Deletions cut 0 bases from V and 1 base from J, with 7 bases between. The CDR3 has 14 amino acids. Germline CDR1 reads MNHEY; CDR2 reads SVGEGT. CDR3 DNA: TGTGCCAGCAGTTACTCCCGGGTGTCCTACGAGCAGTACTTC. This encodes CASSYSRVSYEQYF.

The chain couples TRBV10-3 to TRBJ2-7; D might be TRBD1 (6 bases). The V end was cut by 3 bases, the J end by 5 bases, with 17 bases between. Germline lookup yields CDR1 ENHRY and CDR2 SYGVKD. This CDR3 is 15 amino acids long. CDR3: CAISDTGSGNHEQYF. The CDR3 nucleotides are TGTGCCATCAGTGACACAGGGAGTGGCAACCACGAGCAGTACTTC.